These 27 T cell receptor beta chains originate from one sample sequenced in a study of OX40 agonist ivuxolimab in advanced cancers. Libraries were built with the immunoSEQ multiplex PCR assay. The clones in this table, taken by TCRdb from immuneACCESS, are in-frame only. Not every clone is retained; where verified, under half of the shortfall comes from an unresolved V gene, and the cause of the rest is unknown. The sample profile shows 100,000 or so clones; about nine tenths of them were found once. Approximately 0.34% of the sample rests with the top ten. This specimen was CD4+ or CD8+ T cells sorted from blood, taken in a trial of the OX40 agonist ivuxolimab. The source of these receptors is an adult with an advanced solid tumor such as melanoma, head and neck, liver or kidney cancer.

The chain uses TRBV28 and TRBJ2-6; possibly TRBD1 or TRBD2 for D (5 bases each). Germline V lookup: CDR1 MDHEN, CDR2 SYDVKM. V lost 6 bases, J lost 0 bases, and 15 bases lay in between. CDR3 length equals 17 residues. CDR3 region: CASRSRDGPSGANVLTF. DNA for the CDR3: TGTGCCAGCAGATCCCGGGACGGTCCCTCTGGGGCCAACGTCCTGACTTTC.

The V call is TRBV5-6, the J call TRBJ2-1, with D unclear. V was shortened by 0 bases and J by 2 bases, with 12 bases between the two germline ends. Germline-derived CDR1 and CDR2 are SGHDT and YYEEEE. CDR3 length: 16 residues. CDR3 region: CASSLEGLGTYNEQFF. CDR3 coding DNA: TGTGCCAGCAGCTTGGAGGGCTTAGGGACCTACAATGAGCAGTTCTTC. Full variable domain (remainder filled in from reference TRBV5-6 and TRBJ2-1): DAGVTQSPTHLIKTRGQQVTLRCSPKSGHDTVSWYQQALGQGPQFIFQYYEEEERQRGNFPDRFSGHQFPNYSSELNVNALLLGDSALYLCASSLEGLGTYNEQFFGPGTRLTVL.

V and J are TRBV9 and TRBJ2-3; 11 bases agree with TRBD2. Per the germline V gene, CDR1 is SGDLS and CDR2 is YYNGEE. V lost 4 bases and J lost 5; bases outside the gene matches: 9. This CDR3 spans 16 amino acids. The DNA of the CDR3 is TGTGCCAGCAGCTTTACTAGCGGGAGCTCGATAGATACGCAGTATTTT. Translated, it gives CASSFTSGSSIDTQYF.

V usage is TRBV7-2 and J usage is TRBJ2-7; 8 bases agree with TRBD1. J was trimmed by 3 bases and V by 0 bases; bases with no gene match: 4. Looked up from germline, CDR1 is SGHTA and CDR2 is FQGNSA. This CDR3 is built from 15 residues. The CDR3, as DNA: TGTGCCAGCAGCTTAGCTTGGACAGGGTTCTACGAGCAGTACTTC. Translating gives CASSLAWTGFYEQYF.

The rearrangement uses TRBV5-4 and TRBJ2-1; D is ambiguous. V dropped 1 base and J dropped 10 bases, with 6 bases sitting between them. This CDR3 has 11 amino acids. The germline V gene encodes CDR1 SGHNT and CDR2 YYREEE (reference sequence). In nucleotides, the CDR3 is TGTGCCAGCAGCTTGAGCAGAGAGCAGTTCTTC. This encodes CASSLSREQFF. The whole variable domain, remainder taken from reference TRBV5-4 and TRBJ2-1, is ETGVTQSPTHLIKTRGQQVTLRCSSQSGHNTVSWYQQALGQGPQFIFQYYREEENGRGNFPPRFSGLQFPNYSSELNVNALELDDSALYLCASSLSREQFFGPGTRLTVL.

The chain recombines TRBV9 with TRBJ2-7; tentative D call: TRBD2 (6 bases). The CDR3 sequence is 15 residues long. The V gene lost 0 bases and the J gene lost 2 bases, with 12 bases spanning the gap. Germline lookup yields CDR1 SGDLS and CDR2 YYNGEE. CDR3 in DNA: TGTGCCAGCAGCGTAGATCCGGGAGCCACCTACGAGCAGTACTTC. This encodes CASSVDPGATYEQYF.

This clone was detected only once. The chain is built from TRBV28 and TRBJ2-3; TRBD2 agrees at 7 bases. Germline trimming cut 3 bases from V and 4 bases from J; bases unmatched to any gene: 4. The CDR3 extends over 14 amino acids. From germline, CDR1 is MDHEN and CDR2 SYDVKM. In DNA form, the CDR3 reads TGTGCCAGCAGTTTGGGGGGGGTGGCAGATACGCAGTATTTT. Translating gives CASSLGGVADTQYF.

The chain carries TRBV18 and TRBJ1-4, with a tentative D call TRBD1 (5 bases). This CDR3 region has 19 residues. Trimming took off 5 bases at V and 1 base at J, with 23 bases between the two ends. Germline V gene lookup returns CDR1 KGHSH and CDR2 LQKENI. CDR3 coding DNA: TGTGCCAGCTCATCACGATTGACGGGGCGGGAGAGAACTAATGAAAAACTGTTTTTT. This encodes CASSSRLTGRERTNEKLFF.

V and J are TRBV27 and TRBJ2-1; 13 bases are a match to TRBD2. V lost 4 bases, J lost 10 bases, and 13 bases stayed unmatched. The germline V gene encodes CDR1 MNHEY and CDR2 SMNVEV (reference sequence). CDR3 length: 17 amino acids. The CDR3 DNA follows: TGTGCCAGCAGTTCTAAGGGCACTAGCGGGAGGGCCAACGAGCAGTTCTTC. It specifies CASSSKGTSGRANEQFF.

This chain's CDR3 is CASTPNRRLAGGRGTDTQYF. CDR3 nucleotide sequence: TGTGCCAGCACCCCAAACCGGAGACTAGCGGGAGGTCGGGGCACAGATACGCAGTATTTT. The genes are TRBV7-8 and TRBJ2-3; 13 bases match TRBD2. The CDR3 is 20 residues long. V lost 7 bases, J lost 1 base, and 17 bases stayed unmatched. The germline V gene has CDR1 SGHVS and CDR2 FQNEAQ.

V is TRBV28 and J is TRBJ1-2; maybe TRBD1 (5 bases). V lost 6 bases and J lost 3, with 14 bases in between. Germline V CDR1 and CDR2: MDHEN, SYDVKM. The CDR3 totals 14 residues. CDR3 sequence: CASSIRGRDYGYTF. Here the CDR3 DNA reads TGTGCCAGCAGCATCCGGGGGAGGGACTATGGCTACACCTTC.

The chain carries TRBV19 and TRBJ2-3; 14 nucleotides agree with TRBD2. J was trimmed by 0 bases and V by 10 bases; bases with no gene match: 15. The CDR3 spans 19 residues. Germline V gene data show CDR1 as LNHDA and CDR2 as SQIVND (reference sequence). The CDR3: CATPGTSGRDRLSTDTQYF. The DNA of the CDR3 is TGTGCCACTCCCGGGACTAGCGGGAGAGATCGTCTTAGCACAGATACGCAGTATTTT.

The V and J genes are TRBV29-1 and TRBJ2-1; 14 nucleotides agree with TRBD2. Unmatched junction bases numbered 3, after V lost 2 bases and J lost 6 bases. There are 15 residues in the CDR3. Germline-derived CDR1 and CDR2 are SQVTM and ANQGSEA. The CDR3 DNA sequence: TGCAGCGTTGAAAGGGGACTAGCGGGAGCCAATGAGCAGTTCTTC. It yields the protein CSVERGLAGANEQFF.

This chain joins TRBV7-9 and TRBJ2-7, with D hard to call. There are 12 residues in the CDR3. The V end was cut by 5 bases, the J end by 2 bases, with 7 bases between. Germline CDR1 is SEHNR and CDR2 is FQNEAQ (reference sequence). The CDR3 bases are TGTGCCAGCAGCCCGTCCGCCTACGAGCAGTACTTC. Its translation is CASSPSAYEQYF.

V gene TRBV2 combines with J gene TRBJ2-7; D might be TRBD1 (7 bases). CDR3 size: 16 residues. With 2 bases removed from V and 1 base from J, the gap between germline ends came to 15 bases. The germline gives CDR1 SNHLY, CDR2 FYNNEI. CDR3 bases: TGTGCCAGCAGTGAAAGGGGGCGCGGAGGGTCCTACGAGCAGTACTTC. Residues: CASSERGRGGSYEQYF.

V usage is TRBV9 and J usage is TRBJ2-7; TRBD1 matches at 10 bases. The CDR3 has 15 residues. Germline V gene data show CDR1 as SGDLS and CDR2 as YYNGEE. J gave up 1 base and V 4 bases, and 5 bases lay outside the gene matches. The chain's CDR3 is CASSQGQGGSYEQYF. The CDR3 DNA sequence: TGTGCCAGCAGCCAAGGACAGGGGGGTTCCTACGAGCAGTACTTC.

This chain uses TRBV4-3 with TRBJ1-1, with a tentative D call TRBD1 (5 bases). Germline lookup yields CDR1 LGHNA and CDR2 YSLEER. Trimming took off 0 bases at V and 2 bases at J, with 13 bases between the two ends. The CDR3 covers 16 residues. The CDR3 DNA is TGCGCCAGCAGCCAAGATCTGGGACTCCTAAACACTGAAGCTTTCTTT. Translated: CASSQDLGLLNTEAFF.

J is TRBJ1-3 and V is TRBV19; the D gene is possibly TRBD1 (5 bases). The CDR3 has 15 amino acids. Per the germline V gene, CDR1 is LNHDA and CDR2 is SQIVND (reference sequence). Trimming stripped 6 bases from V and 0 bases from J, with 12 bases between. CDR3 DNA: TGTGCCAGTAGATGGGACGCTAGCTCTGGAAACACCATATATTTT. It codes for CASRWDASSGNTIYF.

This chain uses TRBV30 with TRBJ2-3, with TRBD2 identical over 16 bases. Trimming removed 5 bases from V and 1 base from J; junction bases left unmatched: 12. CDR1 and CDR2 from the germline V gene are GTSNPN and SVGIG (reference sequence). CDR3 length equals 19 residues. CDR3 sequence: CAWWPTGLAGGPGTDTQYF. In DNA form, the CDR3 reads TGTGCCTGGTGGCCAACGGGACTAGCGGGAGGGCCCGGCACAGATACGCAGTATTTT.

V is TRBV5-1 and J is TRBJ2-1, with TRBD2 identical over 9 bases. Unmatched junction bases numbered 3, after V lost 0 bases and J lost 8 bases. Germline V gene sequence: CDR1 SGHRS, CDR2 YFSETQ. This CDR3 is 14 amino acids long. CDR3 sequence reads: CASSLEREEDEQFF. Written as DNA, the CDR3 is TGCGCCAGCAGCTTGGAGCGGGAGGAGGATGAGCAGTTCTTC.

The chain employs TRBV28 and TRBJ2-2; TRBD2 aligns across 8 bases. Looked up from germline, CDR1 is MDHEN and CDR2 is SYDVKM. This CDR3 comprises 16 residues. Germline trimming cut 6 bases from V and 7 bases from J; bases unmatched to any gene: 13. The CDR3 nucleotides are TGTGCCAGCAGAAGCGCAAGCGGGAGAGTTAACGGGGAGCTGTTTTTT. It encodes CASRSASGRVNGELFF. The whole variable domain, remainder taken from reference TRBV28 and TRBJ2-2, is DVKVTQSSRYLVKRTGEKVFLECVQDMDHENMFWYRQDPGLGLRLIYFSYDVKMKEKGDIPEGYSVSREKKERFSLILESASTNQTSMYLCASRSASGRVNGELFFGEGSRLTVL.

The chain has TRBV11-2 and TRBJ1-2, with TRBD1 identical over 7 bases. This CDR3 region has 17 residues. Germline CDR1 SGHAT, CDR2 FQNNGV. After removal of 1 base from V and 0 bases from J, the junction contained 8 bases not matched to a gene. CDR3 protein: CASSLAPGGRANYGYTF. In DNA form, the CDR3 reads TGTGCCAGCAGCTTAGCCCCAGGGGGTAGAGCTAACTATGGCTACACCTTC.

This chain joins TRBV2 and TRBJ2-3, with TRBD1 identical over 7 bases. V lost 8 bases and J lost 6; bases outside the gene matches: 8. CDR1 is SNHLY and CDR2 is FYNNEI in the germline V gene. This CDR3 has 13 residues. The CDR3 coding sequence is TGTGCCAGCCAACTAGTCAGGGGGGATACGCAGTATTTT. Protein: CASQLVRGDTQYF. Full variable domain (remainder filled in from reference TRBV2 and TRBJ2-3): EPEVTQTPSHQVTQMGQEVILRCVPISNHLYFYWYRQILGQKVEFLVSFYNNEISEKSEIFDDQFSVERPDGSNFTLKIRSTKLEDSAMYFCASQLVRGDTQYFGPGTRLTVL.

V and J are TRBV7-6 and TRBJ2-3; TRBD2 matches at 7 bases. Per germline, CDR1 SGHVS and CDR2 FNYEAQ. V dropped 2 bases and J dropped 4; count of bases not matched to a gene: 9. The CDR3 covers 16 residues. Here the CDR3 DNA reads TGTGCCAGCAGCTTACAAAGCGGGATGGGCGCAGATACGCAGTATTTT. This gives the protein CASSLQSGMGADTQYF.

The chain carries TRBV7-3 and TRBJ2-2; tentative D call: TRBD2 (5 bases). Germline values: CDR1 SGHTA, CDR2 FQGTGA. V lost 2 bases and J lost 3, with 10 bases in between. The CDR3 sequence is 15 residues long. The CDR3 loop is CASSLFGEHTGELFF. In DNA form, the CDR3 reads TGTGCCAGCAGCTTATTCGGGGAACACACCGGGGAGCTGTTTTTT.

The rearrangement joins TRBV6-4 to TRBJ2-3; D unresolved. The CDR3 loop spans 15 amino acids. CDR1 is MRHNA, CDR2 SNTAGT, per germline. V was shortened by 4 bases and J by 8 bases, with 19 bases between the two germline ends. CDR3 sequence: CASSADAAGPPTQYF. The CDR3 DNA reads as TGTGCCAGCAGTGCCGATGCCGCCGGGCCACCTACGCAGTATTTT.

This clone came up once. The gene calls are TRBV9 and TRBJ2-7; maybe TRBD1 (6 bases). Trimming shortened V by 0 bases and J by 5 bases, and 12 bases separated the two germline ends. Germline V lookup: CDR1 SGDLS, CDR2 YYNGEE. The CDR3 runs 14 residues. The CDR3, as DNA: TGTGCCAGCAGCGTAGGGACAGTAGCGAACGAGCAGTACTTC. Its translation: CASSVGTVANEQYF. The full variable domain, completed using reference TRBV9 and TRBJ2-7, is DSGVTQTPKHLITATGQRVTLRCSPRSGDLSVYWYQQSLDQGLQFLIQYYNGEERAKGNILERFSAQQFPDLHSELNLSSLELGDSALYFCASSVGTVANEQYFGPGTRLTVT.